This is a list of T cell receptor beta chains from one sample in a study of response to subunit inactivated influenza vaccine. TCRdb re-derived calls from the RT-PCR reads in MiXCR, one entry per CDR3 protein. This table holds over 150,000 distinct CDR3 sequences, roughly a tenth found once. The material sequenced was CD8+ T cells sorted from PBMCs, taken less than 30 months after vaccination. The receptors were gathered from a man in his fifties or sixties who received an inactivated influenza vaccine. Each CDR3 is given with its conserved first and last residue. D genes are given only for firm matches. The size of a clone is reported for some rows only, either as once, few or many, or as a class for expanded clones.

d_call clone_size j_call v_call cdr3_aa cdr3_nt
- few TRBJ2-5 TRBV28 CASSLYWGQNQETQYF TGTGCCAGCAGTTTATATTGGGGGCAAAACCAAGAGACCCAGTACTTC
TRBD2 few TRBJ2-1 TRBV7-9 CASSLEGTGGNEQFF TGTGCCAGCAGCTTAGAGGGGACGGGGGGAAATGAGCAGTTCTTC
- many TRBJ2-7 TRBV7-6 CASSLEAGSYEQYF TGTGCCAGCAGCTTAGAGGCCGGCTCCTACGAGCAGTACTTC
- - TRBJ1-2 TRBV3-1 CASSQDLWGGGYTF TGTGCCAGCAGCCAAGATCTCTGGGGAGGTGGCTACACCTTC
TRBD1 many TRBJ2-2 TRBV29-1 CSVAGQGYGELFF TGCAGCGTTGCGGGACAGGGGTACGGGGAGCTGTTTTTT
TRBD2 few TRBJ2-3 TRBV13 CASSHRTRSTDTQYF TGTGCCAGCAGCCATAGGACTAGGAGCACAGATACGCAGTATTTT
TRBD2 many TRBJ2-1 TRBV20-1 CSAREESLADNNEQFF TGCAGTGCTAGAGAGGAGTCACTAGCGGACAACAATGAGCAGTTCTTC
- few TRBJ2-1 TRBV15 CATSSRGSYNEQFF TGTGCCACCAGCAGTCGGGGATCCTACAATGAGCAGTTCTTC
- few TRBJ2-5 TRBV15 CATSREEGRRETQYF TGTGCCACCAGCAGAGAGGAGGGGCGGAGGGAGACCCAGTACTTC
- many TRBJ2-7 TRBV5-6 CASSLRYEQYF TGTGCCAGCAGCTTGCGCTACGAGCAGTACTTC
- - TRBJ2-3 TRBV15 CATSTLSGWDTDTQYF TGTGCCACCAGCACCCTATCAGGGTGGGACACAGATACGCAGTATTTT
- few TRBJ2-2 TRBV12-3/TRBV12-4 CASSPGTVHRELFF TGTGCCAGCAGTCCCGGGACTGTCCACCGGGAGCTGTTTTTT
TRBD1 - TRBJ2-5 TRBV14 CASSQRQGIGETQYF TGTGCCAGCAGCCAGCGACAGGGGATCGGAGAGACCCAGTACTTC
TRBD2 few TRBJ2-7 TRBV28 CAISGGGTDYEQYF TGTGCCATCTCCGGGGGGGGCACTGACTACGAGCAGTACTTC
- few TRBJ2-1 TRBV4-2 CASSQDYSDSYNEQFF TGTGCCAGCAGCCAAGATTACTCCGACTCCTACAATGAGCAGTTCTTC
- once TRBJ2-5 TRBV6-2/TRBV6-3 CASSYLFGETQYF TGTGCCAGCAGTTATCTCTTCGGTGAGACCCAGTACTTC
TRBD2 - TRBJ2-3 TRBV4-2 CASSQTFSGGVSSTDTQYF TGTGCCAGCAGCCAAACGTTTAGCGGGGGGGTATCTAGCACAGATACGCAGTATTTT
TRBD2 - TRBJ2-3 TRBV5-1 CASGTSVLETQYF TGCGCCAGCGGGACTAGCGTTCTAGAGACGCAGTATTTT
- - TRBJ2-7 TRBV18 CASSPGDTSSYEQYF TGTGCCAGCTCACCAGGGGACACCTCCTCCTACGAGCAGTACTTC
- - TRBJ2-5 TRBV9 CASSVGLGQQETQYF TGTGCCAGCAGCGTAGGGCTGGGGCAGCAAGAGACCCAGTACTTC
- - TRBJ2-1 TRBV30 CAWSAPGRGYNEQFF TGTGCCTGGAGCGCTCCCGGGAGAGGGTACAATGAGCAGTTCTTC
TRBD1 - TRBJ2-7 TRBV6-5 CASSSQGIWSMYEQYF TGTGCCAGCAGTTCACAGGGGATTTGGAGTATGTACGAGCAGTACTTC
- - TRBJ2-7 TRBV28 CASSTPMSSYEQYF TGTGCCAGCAGTACCCCCATGAGCTCCTACGAGCAGTACTTC
- - TRBJ2-3 TRBV6-5 CASGLGANTQYF TGTGCCAGCGGATTGGGCGCGAATACGCAGTATTTT
- - TRBJ2-7 TRBV20-1 CSGRSLGGGTYEQYF TGCAGTGGAAGATCTCTAGGGGGAGGTACCTACGAGCAGTACTTC
- few TRBJ2-1 TRBV12-3/TRBV12-4 CASSLDFGGSSYNEQFF TGTGCCAGCAGTTTAGATTTTGGGGGGAGCTCCTACAATGAGCAGTTCTTC
TRBD2 few TRBJ2-7 TRBV9 CASSRASGRSPREQYF TGTGCCAGCAGTCGAGCTAGCGGGAGATCCCCTCGTGAGCAGTACTTC
- many TRBJ2-1 TRBV7-9 CASSLGAGPGGEQFF TGTGCCAGCAGCTTGGGGGCGGGCCCGGGGGGTGAGCAGTTCTTC
- few TRBJ1-1 TRBV5-6 CASSLAAGVAEAFF TGTGCCAGCAGCTTGGCCGCGGGGGTCGCTGAAGCTTTCTTT
TRBD2 few TRBJ2-2 TRBV9 CASSGSSGRNTGELFF TGTGCCAGCAGCGGATCTAGCGGGAGGAACACCGGGGAGCTGTTTTTT
- few TRBJ2-3 TRBV20-1 CSANDVQGTSTDTQYF TGCAGTGCCAACGACGTACAGGGAACTAGCACAGATACGCAGTATTTT